Presented here are 11 T cell receptor delta chains from one specimen sequenced in a study of gamma-delta T cells after stem cell transplantation. TCRdb ran CATT on the RT-PCR reads. The sample has some 22 delta-chain clones. The specimen was gamma-delta T cells. The receptors originated from a human donor. It is not recorded whose cells these are; they may come from a transplant donor. This table probably holds off-target reads from a library built for another chain.

This clone was seen more than once but under ten times. The chain couples TRDV2 to TRDJ1; TRDD3 matches at 11 bases. The CDR3 runs 17 residues. Trimming took 3 bases from V and 4 from J; bases not matched to a gene: 12. Germline lookup yields CDR1 GEAIGNYY and CDR2 EKD. The CDR3 region has the DNA TGTGCCTGTGACCCCGTAGTGGGGGATACGCCGCGCGATAAACTCATCTTT. This gives the protein CACDPVVGDTPRDKLIF.

The CDR3 nucleotides read TGTGCCTGTGACACGATCGCTGGGGCCCCCCACCACACCGATAAACTCATCTTT. Its protein is CACDTIAGAPHHTDKLIF. The chain has TRDV2 and TRDJ1; weak D call: TRDD3 (6 bases). The germline gives CDR1 GEAIGNYY, CDR2 EKD. This CDR3 is built from 18 residues. Trimming took 1 base from V and 0 from J, leaving 20 bases between them.

The chain has TRDV2 and TRDJ1; 8 bases line up with TRDD3. Looked up from germline, CDR1 is GEAIGNYY and CDR2 is EKD. CDR3 length equals 19 residues. V lost 0 bases and J lost 0; bases outside the gene matches: 14. CDR3 sequence reads: CACDTVWGTTGSYTDKLIF. The CDR3 DNA reads as TGTGCCTGTGACACCGTCTGGGGGACCACCGGTTCCTACACCGATAAACTCATCTTT.

This sequence joins TRDV2 and TRDJ1; 11 nucleotides match TRDD3. Germline values: CDR1 GEAIGNYY, CDR2 EKD. There are 18 residues in the CDR3. Trimming removed 6 bases from V and 4 bases from J; junction bases left unmatched: 18. Here the CDR3 DNA reads TGTGCCTGTTTCTCTCTGGGGGATACTCCCAGAGGAGGCGATAAACTCATCTTT. It yields the protein CACFSLGDTPRGGDKLIF.

This clone appeared a few times. The rearrangement uses TRDV2 and TRDJ1; 11 nucleotides agree with TRDD3. Germline trimming cut 4 bases from V and 0 bases from J; bases unmatched to any gene: 6. CDR3 length equals 16 residues. From germline, CDR1 is GEAIGNYY and CDR2 EKD. The CDR3 reads CACDRLGDIDTDKLIF. DNA for the CDR3: TGTGCCTGTGATAGACTGGGGGATATAGACACCGATAAACTCATCTTT.

V gene TRDV2 combines with J gene TRDJ3, with TRDD3 matching 9 bases. Germline V gene sequence: CDR1 GEAIGNYY, CDR2 EKD. Trimming removed 1 base from V and 0 bases from J; junction bases left unmatched: 3. The CDR3 is 18 residues long. CDR3 coding DNA: TGTGCCTGTGACACTGGGGGATATAGCTCCTGGGACACCCGACAGATGTTTTTC. The encoded protein is CACDTGGYSSWDTRQMFF.

The chain has TRDV2 and TRDJ1; the D is unclear. V lost 0 bases and J 0 bases, leaving 7 bases between the germline ends. Germline values: CDR1 GEAIGNYY, CDR2 EKD. The CDR3 has 14 residues. CDR3 sequence (DNA): TGTGCCTGTGACACCGTGTCTTACACCGATAAACTCATCTTT. This codes for CACDTVSYTDKLIF.

The chain recombines TRDV2 with TRDJ1; 8 bases are a match to TRDD3. With 7 bases clipped from V and 0 bases from J, the junction kept 18 bases outside the gene matches. Germline V lookup: CDR1 GEAIGNYY, CDR2 EKD. There are 18 residues in the CDR3. The CDR3: CACDQLHSGGQYTDKLIF. The CDR3 DNA reads as TGTGCCTGCGATCAGCTTCACTCTGGGGGACAGTACACCGATAAACTCATCTTT.

J is TRDJ1 and V is TRDV2, with 7 bases fitting TRDD3. This CDR3 comprises 18 residues. Losses at the gene ends were 1 base for V and 5 bases for J; bases not matched to a gene: 18. Looked up from germline, CDR1 is GEAIGNYY and CDR2 is EKD. As DNA, the CDR3 is TGTGCCTGTGACACACTCTCTACGACCGGGGGATTAGGAGATAAACTCATCTTT. It yields the protein CACDTLSTTGGLGDKLIF.

In regard to this clone: The identical CDR3 is also encoded by other nucleotide sequences in the sample. The chain has TRDV2 and TRDJ1; TRDD3 aligns across 9 bases. Trimming removed 3 bases from V and 0 bases from J; junction bases left unmatched: 13. The CDR3 contains 18 residues. The germline gives CDR1 GEAIGNYY, CDR2 EKD. CDR3 region: CACDSLLLGERYTDKLIF. DNA for the CDR3: TGTGCCTGTGACTCTCTACTACTGGGGGAACGGTACACCGATAAACTCATCTTT.

There are a few counts of this clone. The CDR3 here is CACDTVELGDTPSLTAQLFF. For the CDR3, the DNA is TGTGCCTGTGACACCGTAGAACTGGGGGATACGCCCTCTTTGACAGCACAACTCTTCTTT. The V gene is TRDV2, the J gene TRDJ2; 13 bases map to TRDD3. The length of the CDR3 is 20 residues. V trimming: 0 bases; J trimming: 0 bases; junction bases outside the gene matches: 9. Germline-derived CDR1 and CDR2 are GEAIGNYY and EKD.